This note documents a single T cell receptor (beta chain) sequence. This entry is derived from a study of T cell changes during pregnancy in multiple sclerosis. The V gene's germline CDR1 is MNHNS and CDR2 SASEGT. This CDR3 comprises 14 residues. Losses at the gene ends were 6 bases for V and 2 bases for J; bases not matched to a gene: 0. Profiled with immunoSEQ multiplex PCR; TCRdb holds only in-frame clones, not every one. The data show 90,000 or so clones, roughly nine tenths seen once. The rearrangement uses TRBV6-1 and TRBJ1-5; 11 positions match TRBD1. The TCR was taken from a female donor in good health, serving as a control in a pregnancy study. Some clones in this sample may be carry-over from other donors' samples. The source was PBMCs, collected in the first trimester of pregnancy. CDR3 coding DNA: TGTGCCAGCAGGGGACAGGGGGGCAATCAGCCCCAGCATTTT. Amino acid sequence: CASRGQGGNQPQHF.